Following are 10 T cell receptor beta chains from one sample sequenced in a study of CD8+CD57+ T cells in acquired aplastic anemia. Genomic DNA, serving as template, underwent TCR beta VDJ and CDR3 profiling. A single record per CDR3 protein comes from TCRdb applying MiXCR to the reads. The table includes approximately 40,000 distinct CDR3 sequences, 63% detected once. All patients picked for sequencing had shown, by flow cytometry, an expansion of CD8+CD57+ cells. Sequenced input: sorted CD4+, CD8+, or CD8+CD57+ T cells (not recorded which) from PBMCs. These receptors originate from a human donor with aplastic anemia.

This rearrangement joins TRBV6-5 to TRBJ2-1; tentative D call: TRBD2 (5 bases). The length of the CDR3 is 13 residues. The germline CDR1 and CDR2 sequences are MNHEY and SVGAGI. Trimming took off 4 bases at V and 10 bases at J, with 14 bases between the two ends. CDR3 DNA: TGTGCCAGCAGTTCCATCTCCGGGGAGGAGCAGTTCTTC. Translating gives CASSSISGEEQFF.

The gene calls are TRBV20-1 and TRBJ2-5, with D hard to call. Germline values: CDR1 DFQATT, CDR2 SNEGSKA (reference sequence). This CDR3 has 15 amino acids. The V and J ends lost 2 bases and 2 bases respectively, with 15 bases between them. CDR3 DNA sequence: TGCAGTGCTAGAAGGGCCGATGCGGCTCAAGAGACCCAGTACTTC. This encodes CSARRADAAQETQYF.

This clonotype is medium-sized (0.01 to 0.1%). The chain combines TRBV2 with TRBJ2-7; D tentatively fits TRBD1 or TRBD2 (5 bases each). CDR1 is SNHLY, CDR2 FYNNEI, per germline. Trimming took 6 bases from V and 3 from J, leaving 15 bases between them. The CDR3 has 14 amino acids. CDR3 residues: CASSLRGGYYEQYF. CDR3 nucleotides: TGTGCCAGCAGCCTACGGGGCGGGTACTACGAGCAGTACTTC.

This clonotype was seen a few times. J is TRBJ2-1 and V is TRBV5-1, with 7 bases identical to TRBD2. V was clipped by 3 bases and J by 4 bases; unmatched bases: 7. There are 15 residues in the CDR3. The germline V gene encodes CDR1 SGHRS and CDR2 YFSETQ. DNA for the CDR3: TGCGCCAGCAGCTGGGGGGGTTCGAATTACAATGAGCAGTTCTTC. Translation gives CASSWGGSNYNEQFF. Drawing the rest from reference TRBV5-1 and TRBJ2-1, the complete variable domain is KAGVTQTPRYLIKTRGQQVTLSCSPISGHRSVSWYQQTPGQGLQFLFEYFSETQRNKGNFPGRFSGRQFSNSRSEMNVSTLELGDSALYLCASSWGGSNYNEQFFGPGTRLTVL.

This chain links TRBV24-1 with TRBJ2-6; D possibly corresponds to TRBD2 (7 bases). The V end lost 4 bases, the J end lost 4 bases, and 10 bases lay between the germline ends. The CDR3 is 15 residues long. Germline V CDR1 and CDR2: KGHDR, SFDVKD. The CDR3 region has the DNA TGTGCCACCAGTGAGGGGGGGGCCGGGGCCAACGTCCTGACTTTC. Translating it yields CATSEGGAGANVLTF.

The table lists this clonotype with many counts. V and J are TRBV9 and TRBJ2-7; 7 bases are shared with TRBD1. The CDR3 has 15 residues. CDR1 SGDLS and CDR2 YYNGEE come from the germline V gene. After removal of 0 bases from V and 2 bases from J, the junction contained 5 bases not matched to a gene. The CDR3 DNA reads TGTGCCAGCAGCGTAGATGGGACAGACCCCTACGAGCAGTACTTC. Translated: CASSVDGTDPYEQYF.

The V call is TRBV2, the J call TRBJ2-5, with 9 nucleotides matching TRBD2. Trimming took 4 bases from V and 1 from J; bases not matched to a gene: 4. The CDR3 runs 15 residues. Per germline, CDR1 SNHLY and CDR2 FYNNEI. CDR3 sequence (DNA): TGTGCCAGCAGTGGGAGCGGGGGGAGCCAAGAGACCCAGTACTTC. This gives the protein CASSGSGGSQETQYF.

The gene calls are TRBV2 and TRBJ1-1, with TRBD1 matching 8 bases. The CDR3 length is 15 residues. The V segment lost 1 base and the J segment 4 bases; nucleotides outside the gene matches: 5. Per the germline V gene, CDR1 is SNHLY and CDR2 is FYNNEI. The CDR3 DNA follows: TGTGCCAGCAGTGAAGGGACAGGGCCGATCACTGAAGCTTTCTTT. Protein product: CASSEGTGPITEAFF.

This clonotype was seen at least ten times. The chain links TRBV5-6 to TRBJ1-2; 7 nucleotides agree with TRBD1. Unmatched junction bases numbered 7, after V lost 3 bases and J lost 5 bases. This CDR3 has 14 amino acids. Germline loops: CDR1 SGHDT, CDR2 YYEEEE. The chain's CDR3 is CASSSGDSAYGYTF. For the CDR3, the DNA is TGTGCCAGCAGCTCGGGGGACAGTGCTTATGGCTACACCTTC.

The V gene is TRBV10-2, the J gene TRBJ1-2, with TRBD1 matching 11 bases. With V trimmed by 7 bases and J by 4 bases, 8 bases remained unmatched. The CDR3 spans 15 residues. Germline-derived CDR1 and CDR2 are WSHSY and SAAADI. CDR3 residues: CASTRTGGALYGYTF. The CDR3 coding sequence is TGCGCCAGCACACGGACAGGGGGCGCACTCTATGGCTACACCTTC.